This entry is about one TCR beta chain. This clone showed up just once. Its antigen target is currently unknown. No base quality values were provided; no much bigger clone lies one nucleotide off. These data come from a study of lymphopenia after photon versus proton radiotherapy (dated by TCRdb to about 2019). For context, the study as a whole: The immunological effects of photon versus proton radiation therapy were compared in patients with gastrointestinal tumors who developed high-grade lymphopenia. The cohort included 20 patients with gastrointestinal tumors who developed lymphopenia after receiving either photon or proton therapy. The goal of the study was to describe how the two radiation modalities differ in their effects on the immune system. What the authors observed across the whole study: After the lymphocyte count nadir, repertoires from photon-treated patients showed oligoclonal expansion, particularly of CD8+ Temra cells, and this expansion drove the decline in diversity. Across the cohort, a larger post-nadir drop in TCR diversity was inversely correlated with overall survival time among patients who died. Proton-treated patients stayed relatively stable during treatment, while photon-treated patients lost naive T cells and TCR diversity and gained effector/memory populations. The authors looked at the survival association only in patients who died, and they framed better survival with proton therapy as a possibility rather than a demonstrated result.

Deletion took 6 bases off V and 3 bases off J, with a span of 15 bases between the germline ends. From its cysteine to its phenylalanine, the CDR3 spans 15 amino acids. The only DNA kept is the CDR3, 45 bases in frame from the first base. In the germline V gene, CDR1 corresponds to SGHDN and CDR2 to FVKESK. Receptors were amplified or captured by the immunoSEQ multiplex PCR assay. T cell repertoires were profiled by deep sequencing of rearranged TCR beta loci, alongside multiparametric flow cytometry. Here the immuneACCESS table is served through TCRdb, limited to in-frame sequences with V and J called. Missing clones are a known gap in these copies; in checked studies unresolved V genes cover under half, and the rest lacks a known reason. The table for this sample lists 75,000 or so clones; about 86% of them were counted only once. The biggest ten clones account for under 1.5% of the sample.

The source material was peripheral blood, sampled from a patient treated with proton-based radiotherapy. The sequence was obtained from a man aged 60-69 years with pancreatic cancer. The receptor chain draws on TRBV14 and TRBJ2-1, with the D gene call left open. The CDR3 has the sequence CASSRNVGYYNEQFF. The DNA reads as follows: TGTGCCAGCAGTCGAAACGTAGGCTACTACAATGAGCAGTTCTTC.